This TCR beta chain was captured by sequencing in a study of blood T cell repertoires in COVID-19. Study-wide background: Acute-phase and convalescent COVID-19 samples originated in the United States, Italy and Spain. Sources were T cells, B-cell-depleted T cells, or PBMCs; the material itself was cDNA or gDNA.

This clone has a single count. Measured with immunoSEQ multiplex PCR; TCRdb has only the in-frame clones, and not every one. The data show around 180,000 clones, roughly 86% seen once. With 4 bases removed from V and 6 bases from J, the gap between germline ends came to 11 bases. Germline CDR1 reads KGHDR; CDR2 reads SFDVKD. The CDR3 runs to 14 residues. This clonotype was obtained from a woman in her 30s with active or convalescent COVID-19. This chain links TRBV24-1 with TRBJ2-2; D may be TRBD2 (6 bases). Material for sequencing was peripheral blood. The CDR3 nucleotides are TGTGCCACCAGTGAGCTGGGGGGACCCGGGGAGCTGTTTTTT. Its translation: CATSELGGPGELFF.